This entry features one T cell receptor beta chain sequence. Assay used: immunoSEQ multiplex PCR; TCRdb lists only in-frame clones, some missing. The sample comprises around 130,000 clones, about 86% of which are singletons, and about 2.4% rests with the top ten. This sample was taken from a study of blood T cell repertoires in COVID-19. CDR3 length equals 14 residues. Germline values: CDR1 SNHLY, CDR2 FYNNEI. With 4 bases removed from V and 2 bases from J, the gap between germline ends came to 11 bases. The V and J genes are TRBV2 and TRBJ1-2, with D possibly TRBD1 on 5 matching bases. The sequencing input was PBMCs or T cells enriched from blood (not recorded which). The origin of this receptor is a man between 40 and 49 years old with acute COVID-19. CDR3 bases: TGTGCCAGCAGTGTTCTTTCAGGGAACTATGGCTACACCTTC. Translating gives CASSVLSGNYGYTF.